This T cell receptor (beta chain) was profiled in a study of CD8+ T cells in alopecia areata. Across the study: Among treated patients, oral tofacitinib was administered at 5 to 10 mg twice daily.

In each case, RNA was isolated and then reverse transcribed into cDNA as the sequencing template. TCRdb's copy holds only in-frame clones and misses some; the assay was immunoSEQ multiplex PCR. The sample shows about 69,000 clones, approximately 61% of them seen only once. V trimming: 5 bases; J trimming: 6 bases; junction bases outside the gene matches: 5. Germline CDR1 reads SEHNR; CDR2 reads FQNEAQ (reference sequence). This CDR3 has 13 amino acids. Study observations and caveats: Lesional tissue from the scalp (especially in alopecia totalis/universalis) showed higher clonality than normal scalp.

This clone was counted a few times. The antigen remains unidentified. This receptor was obtained from a human donor with alopecia areata. This chain joins TRBV7-9 and TRBJ2-3, with 7 nucleotides matching TRBD1. Sequences were derived from CD8+ T cells sorted from blood, sampled at week 0. The CDR3: CASSRQGSDTQYF. The CDR3 DNA sequence: TGTGCCAGCAGCAGACAGGGCAGCGATACGCAGTATTTT.